These T cell receptor beta chains were read from a single sample in a study of T-cell reconstitution after alpha-beta-depleted transplantation in children. TCRdb processed the PCR reads anew with MiXCR; each CDR3 protein has one entry. The table shows more than 200,000 distinct CDR3 sequences, with approximately 9.8% occurring only once. The source material was PBMCs from the stem cell graft donor, sampled from the stem cell graft. The source of these receptors is a human donor who donated a stem cell graft to a child with SCID. CDR3s leave out the opening cysteine and the closing phenylalanine or tryptophan. The order of the fields is V gene, J gene, CDR3 protein.

TRBV7-6,TRBJ1-6,ASSLGQGKLSPLH
TRBV5-1,TRBJ2-7,ASSPGGLPYEQY
TRBV2,TRBJ1-2,ASSDTAGYGYT
TRBV18,TRBJ1-1,ASSPVNRNMNTEAF
TRBV7-8,TRBJ1-2,ASSLDRGHYGYT
TRBV20-1,TRBJ1-5,SARDQRGYSNQPQH
TRBV5-6,TRBJ2-7,ASSQQGSYEQY
TRBV11-3,TRBJ1-5,ASSLDLNSGGNQPQH
TRBV6-5,TRBJ2-1,ASSYRGHYNEQF
TRBV30,TRBJ1-1,AWSQGGSNTEAF
TRBV6-5,TRBJ1-1,ASRGRPTNTEAF
TRBV5-1,TRBJ1-2,ASSLVAGESYGYT
TRBV5-1,TRBJ2-1,ASSLWPGGSYNEQF
TRBV5-6,TRBJ1-1,ASSFEVNRNTEAF
TRBV20-1,TRBJ1-5,SARGFPGQVNQPQH
TRBV6-5,TRBJ1-1,ASSYGLGGGNTEAF
TRBV27,TRBJ2-7,ASSPGLAGTYEQY
TRBV2,TRBJ2-2,ASSEVWLAGGDNTGELF
TRBV11-2,TRBJ1-2,ASSSTSEAYGYT
TRBV5-1,TRBJ2-3,ASSLVRRTDTQY
TRBV11-2,TRBJ1-1,ASSFGTGNTEAF
TRBV5-1,TRBJ2-1,ASSPSGGQSSYNEQF
TRBV5-1,TRBJ2-2,ASRRETETGELF
TRBV12-3/TRBV12-4,TRBJ1-2,ASTLAGWSYGYT
TRBV5-1,TRBJ2-3,ASSGGDTDTQY
TRBV20-1,TRBJ2-1,SARDTWLAGNNEQF
TRBV5-1,TRBJ1-4,ASSLGHGAEKLF
TRBV12-3/TRBV12-4,TRBJ2-1,ASRGGDNEQF
TRBV7-2,TRBJ2-1,ASSLGGRATGEQF
TRBV11-1,TRBJ2-2,ASATLTTGELF
TRBV27,TRBJ2-7,ASSFSRTGDYEQY
TRBV29-1,TRBJ1-4,SVRHGGHDKLF
TRBV27,TRBJ1-5,ASSPSQGQPQH
TRBV9,TRBJ2-1,ASSALPTLAGGYNEQF
TRBV28,TRBJ2-3,ASSSPLQGTRTDTQY
TRBV15,TRBJ2-1,ATSRDNEQF
TRBV5-1,TRBJ2-1,ASSLALTDSYNEQF
TRBV5-1,TRBJ2-3,ASSLGQGARGTDTQY
TRBV11-1,TRBJ2-1,ASNPNPTSTHNEQF
TRBV12-3/TRBV12-4,TRBJ2-3,ASSHGRGEVNADTQY
TRBV5-1,TRBJ2-7,ASSRGFAYEQY
TRBV24-1,TRBJ2-2,ATSDPTSGGSHTGELF
TRBV5-1,TRBJ2-2,ASSLAGTSFGELF
TRBV5-1,TRBJ1-3,ASTPRGNSGNTIY
TRBV20-1,TRBJ2-1,SPQSSGASYNEQF
TRBV5-1,TRBJ2-4,ASSFNKSIWDRGNIQY
TRBV2,TRBJ2-2,ASSVRETGELF
TRBV12-3/TRBV12-4,TRBJ1-1,ASSLWENTEAF
TRBV7-9,TRBJ2-7,ASSRGWTESYEQY
TRBV20-1,TRBJ2-7,SATSYEQY
TRBV5-1,TRBJ2-1,ASSLALTGTTYNEQF
TRBV6-2/TRBV6-3,TRBJ1-1,ASSPTGIIVSPEAF
TRBV11-1,TRBJ2-7,ASSPRSGGPYEQY
TRBV10-3,TRBJ1-4,AISESGIRANEKLF
TRBV2,TRBJ1-5,ASSPDRAVYSNQAQH
TRBV11-3,TRBJ2-5,ASSLGTSSVETQY
TRBV6-1,TRBJ2-4,ASGDRPKNIQY
TRBV28,TRBJ2-5,ASGATPWGTQY
TRBV20-1,TRBJ1-1,SVVPPIGGTEAF